Reported below is one TCR beta chain. There is no known antigen for this receptor. The junction shows a germline mismatch at one end, possibly a read error. These data come from a study of shared clonotypes between healthy human individuals (dated by TCRdb to 2018 to 2021). With respect to the entire study: The cohort comprised a couple of women and three men aged 18 to 49 years. Between about 0.85 and 8.9 billion PBMCs per donor were obtained by leukapheresis. Per donor, three plates each were used for CD4 naive and CD4 memory, two for CD8 naive, and one for CD8 memory. Different laboratories and diverse techniques were used to prepare libraries and sequence TCR repertoires, to increase sequencing depth and limit assay-specific biases. To estimate repertoire size and how much clonotypes are shared between individuals, the study performed deep sequencing of blood TCR repertoires from 4 to 6 healthy adults. Summary of the overall study and its limitations: Sampling was limited to blood, and TCR repertoires in tissue likely differ from TCR repertoires in blood. When four donors were compared, the shared fraction of clonotypes was about 5% for naive CD4, 3.5% to 4% for naive CD8, 2% to 2.5% for memory CD4, and around 0.4% for memory CD8. Estimated clonotype richness was generally larger for naive than for memory subsets. Because the study included only a small number of donors, the genetic and exposure-history diversity represented was limited. Compared with non-shared clonotypes, clonotypes shared by all four sorted-subset donors had higher generation probabilities. Pairwise subsampling led to the expectation that sequencing depth would affect the degree of clonotype sharing among donors. Rarefaction of sorted-subset datasets indicated incomplete sequencing despite the large sequencing depth.

Using the deep immunoSEQ assay, TCR CDR3 regions were amplified from genomic DNA by multiplex PCR. For each cell subset, the extracted genomic DNA was distributed evenly across all wells of several immunoSEQ 96-well plates, and each plate served as one replicate. For sorted subsets, each replicate PCR was loaded with about 0.2 ug genomic DNA, equivalent to 30,000 to 35,000 T cell genomes. Purified libraries were quantified with a Qubit 3.0 fluorometer, sized on a Bioanalyzer 2100, and re-quantified with the KAPA Library Quantification kit. Every immunoSEQ 96-well plate was sequenced on a separate single-read 150-cycle Illumina NextSeq 550 flow cell. For the original study's pipeline: Because the immunoSEQ output included only junctional sequences and no quality scores, the filtering could not be the same as the filtering used for full-length reads. Sequences were annotated with PyIR, a Python wrapper for IgBLAST v1.9, and V/J genes and CDR3 were assigned using IMGT germline references. Reads were removed for weak V/J assignments (E-value above 1e-6), missing CDR3, stop codons, out-of-frame junctions, or ambiguous translated residues. V3J clonotypes were defined by identical inferred V gene, J gene, and CDR3 amino acid sequence. The percentage overlap between two repertoires was calculated by dividing the number of shared unique clonotypes by the size of the smaller repertoire. RTK rarefaction, the Chao1 estimator, and Recon v2.1 estimates of unobserved clonotypes were used to assess repertoire richness. OLGA was used to compute generation probabilities for all TCRbeta clonotypes that the gDNA method yielded from a handful of donors. In TCRdb, the immuneACCESS table is reduced to in-frame sequences with V and J assigned. These tables do not hold every clone; where another copy was compared, an unresolved V gene accounts for under half, and the others remain unexplained. The D gene and trimming were derived from the DNA, and the V and J assignments and clone size from that table. In all, the sample holds around 1.4 million clones, and around 98.5% of those were seen once. The ten most abundant clones make up 0.36% of the sample.

Healthy HIV-negative adults with no recently reported acute infections or vaccinations were included as donors. Every donor was a Caucasian adult living in Nashville, Tennessee, USA. CD4+ T cells were enriched by magnetic negative selection; naive cells were then positively selected on CD45RA, and the negative fraction formed the memory subset. Blood was obtained by leukapheresis, after which PBMCs were separated by Ficoll-Histopaque density gradient centrifugation and cryopreserved in liquid nitrogen vapor phase. Analytical flow cytometry was used to check the purity and quantity of every magnetically sorted T cell population. Genomic DNA was isolated from every sorted fraction and measured by UV absorbance on a Nanodrop 2000c. According to the germline V gene, CDR1 reads MNHNS and CDR2 reads SASEGT. The CDR3 numbers 15 residues from cysteine through phenylalanine. Left in the record is the CDR3 DNA by itself, 45 bases read in frame from the first base.

Here the chain combines TRBV6-1 and TRBJ2-3, and 9 junctional nucleotides match TRBD2. Sequencing used naive CD4+ T cells sorted from blood. Interpreted using the paper, the cell subset or site label stands for: CD45RA+ positively selected. This clonotype originated in a young man in good health. The nucleotide sequence reads TGTGCCAGCAGTCAAGCAGCGGGAGGCGGAGATACGCAGTATTTT. This encodes CASSQAAGGGDTQYF.